Shown below are 29 T cell receptor beta chains from a single sample sequenced in a study of shared clonotypes between healthy human individuals. Generated by immunoSEQ multiplex PCR, the TCRdb table keeps only in-frame clones and is missing some. The sample records around 1.6 million clones, 95% to 99% being singletons. The sample comprised naive CD4+ T cells sorted from blood. Subset given: CD45RA+ positively selected. Receptors originate from a man aged 30-40 years in good health.

This chain joins TRBV28 and TRBJ2-7; 13 nucleotides line up with TRBD2. V dropped 8 bases and J dropped 3; count of bases not matched to a gene: 4. Germline assignment: CDR1 MDHEN and CDR2 SYDVKM. This CDR3 has 14 amino acids. The CDR3 DNA follows: TGTGCCAGCGGACTAGCGGGAGTCATCTACGAGCAGTACTTC. The encoded protein is CASGLAGVIYEQYF.

The chain couples TRBV10-1 to TRBJ2-1; 7 bases fit TRBD1. Trimming cost V 6 bases and J 2 bases; bases outside gene matches: 10. From germline, CDR1 is WNHNN and CDR2 SYGVQD (reference sequence). This CDR3 spans 16 amino acids. The chain's CDR3 is CASSKSRQGTYNEQFF. In DNA, the CDR3 is TGCGCCAGCAGCAAAAGCAGACAGGGAACCTACAATGAGCAGTTCTTC.

With respect to this clone: Other DNA sequences in this specimen translate into the identical CDR3. CDR3 in DNA: TGTGCCAGCAGCCCGGATTCCCAAGAGACCCAGTACTTC. The encoded protein is CASSPDSQETQYF. This chain connects TRBV5-5 to TRBJ2-5; D is unresolved. Trimming removed 4 bases at V and 1 base at J, with 8 bases between. CDR1 SGHKS and CDR2 YYEKEE come from the germline V gene (reference sequence). This CDR3 comprises 13 residues.

The gene calls are TRBV28 and TRBJ1-5; no clear D gene. This CDR3 is built from 12 residues. Looked up from germline, CDR1 is MDHEN and CDR2 is SYDVKM. V dropped 5 bases and J dropped 9 bases, with 11 bases sitting between them. CDR3 sequence: CASSTDLRPQHF. In nucleotides, the CDR3 is TGTGCCAGCAGTACGGACCTCAGGCCCCAGCATTTT.

The J gene is TRBJ2-3, the V gene TRBV25-1; D tentatively reads TRBD1 or TRBD2 (5 bases each). The CDR3 covers 16 residues. V shed 7 bases and J shed 0 bases, with 17 bases lying between them. Per germline, CDR1 MGHDK and CDR2 SYGVNS. Here the CDR3 reads CASTGTLGVSTDTQYF. In DNA form, the CDR3 reads TGTGCCAGCACCGGCACGCTGGGGGTTAGCACAGATACGCAGTATTTT.

The chain employs TRBV15 and TRBJ2-3; D is perhaps TRBD1 (6 bases). With 3 bases removed from V and 5 bases from J, the gap between germline ends came to 15 bases. Germline values: CDR1 LNHNV, CDR2 YYDKDF (reference sequence). This CDR3 spans 15 amino acids. CDR3 loop: CATSSRAGDRDTQYF. In nucleotides, the CDR3 is TGTGCCACCAGCAGTCGGGCAGGGGATAGAGATACGCAGTATTTT.

The chain combines TRBV6-5 with TRBJ1-1; D gene unclear. Germline V gene lookup returns CDR1 MNHEY and CDR2 SVGAGI. Trimming stripped 8 bases from V and 4 bases from J, with 11 bases between. CDR3 length equals 12 residues. CDR3 sequence (DNA): TGTGCCAGCGGTTCATGGGGCACTGAAGCTTTCTTT. The encoded protein is CASGSWGTEAFF.

This chain uses TRBV10-1 with TRBJ2-3; D ambiguous. V shed 4 bases and J shed 6 bases, with 11 bases lying between them. Per germline, CDR1 WNHNN and CDR2 SYGVQD (reference sequence). CDR3 length equals 13 residues. DNA of the CDR3: TGCGCCAGCAGTGTAAACCCTGGCGATACGCAGTATTTT. This encodes CASSVNPGDTQYF.

With regard to this clone: Other DNA sequences from this sample encode an identical CDR3 as well. The V and J genes are TRBV9 and TRBJ2-1; TRBD2 aligns across 12 bases. Germline V gene data show CDR1 as SGDLS and CDR2 as YYNGEE. The CDR3 contains 18 residues. Trimming took 0 bases from V and 0 from J; bases not matched to a gene: 4. CDR3 in amino acids: CASSVGLAGASSYNEQFF. In DNA form, the CDR3 reads TGTGCCAGCAGCGTAGGACTAGCGGGAGCTAGCTCCTACAATGAGCAGTTCTTC.

The rearrangement joins TRBV19 to TRBJ1-2; the match to TRBD1 covers 10 bases. The junction had 10 bases not matched to a gene; V was cut back by 5 bases and J by 1 base. Germline V gives CDR1 LNHDA, CDR2 SQIVND (reference sequence). The CDR3 is 17 residues long. This CDR3 is CASSLTGTGANNYGYTF. The CDR3, as DNA: TGTGCCAGTAGTTTAACCGGGACAGGGGCCAATAACTATGGCTACACCTTC.

DNA of the CDR3: TGTGCCAGCAGCAAGGGGGCGAGGGAGCAGTACTTC. Translating gives CASSKGAREQYF. This chain links TRBV14 with TRBJ2-7, with 7 positions matching TRBD1. Losses at the gene ends were 5 bases for V and 7 bases for J; bases not matched to a gene: 5. Germline CDR1 SGHDN, CDR2 FVKESK. The CDR3 spans 12 residues. The full variable domain, with the rest looked up from reference TRBV14 and TRBJ2-7, is EAGVTQFPSHSVIEKGQTVTLRCDPISGHDNLYWYRRVMGKEIKFLLHFVKESKQDESGMPNNRFLAERTGGTYSTLKVQPAELEDSGVYFCASSKGAREQYFGPGTRLTVT.

This clone was recorded only once. J is TRBJ2-3 and V is TRBV5-1; 10 nucleotides agree with TRBD2. CDR3 size: 17 residues. Germline lookup yields CDR1 SGHRS and CDR2 YFSETQ. V shed 4 bases and J 0 bases; nucleotides not matched to a gene: 8. The CDR3 region is CASSLGLAEISTDTQYF. The CDR3 DNA reads as TGCGCCAGCAGCCTTGGACTAGCGGAGATTAGCACAGATACGCAGTATTTT.

CDR3 bases: TGTGCCAGCAGCTTGGCACGGCGAACTAATGAAAAACTGTTTTTT. It is translated as CASSLARRTNEKLFF. This sequence joins TRBV7-8 and TRBJ1-4; D call uncertain. This CDR3 is 15 amino acids long. The V gene's germline CDR1 is SGHVS and CDR2 FQNEAQ. V was cut by 3 bases and J by 1 base, with 9 bases left in between.

The V call is TRBV7-9, the J call TRBJ2-5; 8 positions match TRBD1. Germline V gene sequence: CDR1 SEHNR, CDR2 FQNEAQ (reference sequence). This CDR3 is 14 amino acids long. V was clipped by 2 bases and J by 5 bases; unmatched bases: 4. The chain's CDR3 is CASSLHTGGETQYF. As DNA, the CDR3 is TGTGCCAGCAGCTTACATACAGGGGGGGAGACCCAGTACTTC.

The chain links TRBV10-3 to TRBJ2-1, with D perhaps TRBD1 (6 bases). Germline V gene lookup returns CDR1 ENHRY and CDR2 SYGVKD. CDR3 length: 14 amino acids. V was trimmed by 7 bases and J by 1 base, leaving 11 bases between them. CDR3 coding DNA: TGTGCCATCATGCGACAGGAATCCTACAATGAGCAGTTCTTC. Its translation: CAIMRQESYNEQFF.

The rearrangement uses TRBV5-4 and TRBJ2-1; D remains ambiguous. This CDR3 has 14 residues. V was clipped by 6 bases and J by 1 base, with 11 bases between them. Germline-derived CDR1 and CDR2 are SGHNT and YYREEE (reference sequence). This CDR3 reads CASKEEISYNEQFF. The CDR3 region has the DNA TGTGCCAGCAAAGAGGAGATATCCTACAATGAGCAGTTCTTC.

The table lists this clone with a count of one. The chain uses TRBV28 and TRBJ2-7; D possibly matches TRBD1 or TRBD2 (5 bases each). Germline V gene sequence: CDR1 MDHEN, CDR2 SYDVKM. With 8 bases removed from V and 6 bases from J, the gap between germline ends came to 17 bases. This CDR3 spans 13 amino acids. CDR3 region: CASARDARTEQYF. The CDR3 DNA reads as TGTGCCAGCGCCCGGGACGCCAGAACCGAGCAGTACTTC.

The genes are TRBV7-9 and TRBJ2-3; a weak D match, TRBD1 (5 bases). CDR1 is SEHNR, CDR2 FQNEAQ, per germline (reference sequence). The CDR3 covers 15 residues. The V end lost 1 base, the J end lost 2 bases, and 10 bases lay between the germline ends. The CDR3 DNA is TGTGCCAGCAGCTTAGGACAGATCACCACAGATACGCAGTATTTT. Translation gives CASSLGQITTDTQYF.

This clone was seen only once. The chain recombines TRBV7-6 with TRBJ2-3; perhaps TRBD1 as D (6 bases). Germline CDR1 SGHVS, CDR2 FNYEAQ. The ends were cut back, 1 base at V and 1 base at J, with 9 bases in the middle. CDR3 length: 15 amino acids. The DNA of the CDR3 is TGTGCCAGCAGCTTAGGGACAGCTGGCACAGATACGCAGTATTTT. Its translation: CASSLGTAGTDTQYF.

CDR3 bases: TGTGCCAGCAGTTTCCCTCCGGGAGGGGGGGAGACCCAGTACTTC. Translated, it gives CASSFPPGGGETQYF. The rearrangement uses TRBV2 and TRBJ2-5; 8 bases match TRBD2. Unmatched junction bases numbered 10, after V lost 5 bases and J lost 5 bases. The germline gives CDR1 SNHLY, CDR2 FYNNEI. The CDR3 has 15 residues.

This clone was seen only once. The rearrangement links TRBV5-1 to TRBJ2-7; 7 bases fit TRBD1. V lost 4 bases and J lost 5; bases outside the gene matches: 9. There are 14 residues in the CDR3. The germline V gene encodes CDR1 SGHRS and CDR2 YFSETQ. The CDR3 loop reads CASSPRQGTHEQYF. The CDR3 nucleotides read TGCGCCAGCAGCCCCAGACAGGGTACCCACGAGCAGTACTTC.

V gene TRBV6-6 combines with J gene TRBJ2-1; 8 bases agree with TRBD2. Trimming cost V 0 bases and J 8 bases; bases outside gene matches: 9. The CDR3 is 16 residues long. Germline CDR1 and CDR2: MNHNY and SVGAGI (reference sequence). As DNA, the CDR3 is TGTGCCAGCAGTTACTCGGCCGCTAGCGGGTTCTATGAGCAGTTCTTC. Protein product: CASSYSAASGFYEQFF.

V gene TRBV13 combines with J gene TRBJ1-2; possibly TRBD1 for D (6 bases). Trimming took off 1 base at V and 8 bases at J, with 14 bases between the two ends. This CDR3 contains 14 residues. Germline values: CDR1 PRHDT, CDR2 FYEKMQ (reference sequence). CDR3: CASSLVGGSGGYTF. CDR3 in DNA: TGTGCCAGCAGCTTAGTAGGGGGGTCAGGAGGCTACACCTTC.

The chain links TRBV14 to TRBJ2-1, with TRBD1 matching 8 bases. V shed 5 bases, J shed 0 bases, and the junction held 6 bases outside the gene matches. The CDR3 is made up of 16 amino acids. Germline-derived CDR1 and CDR2 are SGHDN and FVKESK. CDR3 amino acids: CASSFRTGSSYNEQFF. The CDR3 coding sequence is TGTGCCAGCAGCTTCCGGACAGGGAGCTCCTACAATGAGCAGTTCTTC.

J is TRBJ2-1 and V is TRBV7-8; tentative D call: TRBD1 (5 bases). Deletions cut 1 base from V and 2 bases from J, with 9 bases between. CDR3 length: 15 residues. Germline V gives CDR1 SGHVS, CDR2 FQNEAQ. CDR3 coding DNA: TGTGCCAGCAGCTTAGGCAGGGCGGCCTACAATGAGCAGTTCTTC. The encoded protein is CASSLGRAAYNEQFF.

The V gene is TRBV28, the J gene TRBJ2-2, with 10 bases aligning to TRBD2. Germline V gene data show CDR1 as MDHEN and CDR2 as SYDVKM. Trimming cost V 3 bases and J 4 bases; bases outside gene matches: 14. The CDR3 runs to 19 residues. CDR3 protein: CASSFYPGLAMKSTGELFF. For the CDR3, the DNA is TGTGCCAGCAGTTTCTATCCGGGACTAGCGATGAAAAGCACCGGGGAGCTGTTTTTT. The full variable domain, in which reference TRBV28 and TRBJ2-2 provide the parts outside the CDR3, is DVKVTQSSRYLVKRTGEKVFLECVQDMDHENMFWYRQDPGLGLRLIYFSYDVKMKEKGDIPEGYSVSREKKERFSLILESASTNQTSMYLCASSFYPGLAMKSTGELFFGEGSRLTVL.

The V call is TRBV7-9, the J call TRBJ2-7; D is ambiguous. The CDR3 has 15 amino acids. V was cut by 3 bases and J by 0 bases, with 12 bases left in between. In germline, CDR1 is SEHNR, CDR2 FQNEAQ (reference sequence). The CDR3 coding sequence is TGTGCCAGCAGCTTCCCGCAGCATCACTCCTACGAGCAGTACTTC. Translation gives CASSFPQHHSYEQYF.

The rearrangement links TRBV5-1 to TRBJ2-3, with unresolved D. CDR1 is SGHRS, CDR2 YFSETQ, per germline. V was cut by 3 bases and J by 5 bases, with 10 bases left in between. The CDR3 has 13 residues. The CDR3 protein is CASSYRLGDTQYF. The DNA of the CDR3 is TGCGCCAGCAGCTACCGACTGGGAGATACGCAGTATTTT. Together with reference TRBV5-1 and TRBJ2-3, the CDR3 gives the full variable domain: KAGVTQTPRYLIKTRGQQVTLSCSPISGHRSVSWYQQTPGQGLQFLFEYFSETQRNKGNFPGRFSGRQFSNSRSEMNVSTLELGDSALYLCASSYRLGDTQYFGPGTRLTVL.

This clone was seen just once. This chain connects TRBV7-9 to TRBJ1-1, with a possible D match to TRBD1 (6 bases). The germline V gene encodes CDR1 SEHNR and CDR2 FQNEAQ (reference sequence). The CDR3 has 16 residues. V gave up 1 base and J gave up 0 bases, with 12 bases separating them. CDR3 coding DNA: TGTGCCAGCAGCTTAGTGGGACAACGCATGAACACTGAAGCTTTCTTT. Amino acid sequence: CASSLVGQRMNTEAFF.